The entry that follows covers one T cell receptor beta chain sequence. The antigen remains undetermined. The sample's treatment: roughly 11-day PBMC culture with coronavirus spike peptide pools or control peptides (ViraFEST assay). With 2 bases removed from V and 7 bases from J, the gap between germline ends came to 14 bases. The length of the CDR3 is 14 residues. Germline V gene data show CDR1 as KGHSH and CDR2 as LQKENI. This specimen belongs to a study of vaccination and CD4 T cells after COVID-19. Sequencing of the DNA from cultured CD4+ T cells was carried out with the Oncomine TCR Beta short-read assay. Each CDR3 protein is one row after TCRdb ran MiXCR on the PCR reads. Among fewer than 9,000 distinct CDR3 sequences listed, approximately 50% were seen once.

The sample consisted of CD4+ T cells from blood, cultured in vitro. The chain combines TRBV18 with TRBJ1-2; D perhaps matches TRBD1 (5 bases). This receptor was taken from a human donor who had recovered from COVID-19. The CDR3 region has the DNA TGTGCCAGCTCACCAACCCTACAGGAGTCTGGCTACACCTTC. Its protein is CASSPTLQESGYTF.